These 24 T cell receptor beta chains were all obtained from the same sample, sequenced in a study of monozygotic twins with inflammatory bowel disease. TCRdb re-called the 5' RACE reads and shows each CDR3 protein once, DNA omitted. The sample table includes more than 85,000 distinct CDR3 sequences. The sequenced material came from blood. The source is a human donor with ulcerative colitis or Crohn's disease, or a healthy co-twin of an affected twin (not recorded which).

The CDR3 loop is CATSTLGGTGLFDEQFF. This rearrangement joins TRBV15 to TRBJ2-1; TCRdb returns TRBD1, unconfirmable since there is no DNA. Germline V lookup: CDR1 LNHNV, CDR2 YYDKDF (reference sequence). The CDR3 extends over 17 amino acids. Full variable domain (rest looked up from reference TRBV15 and TRBJ2-1): DAMVIQNPRYQVTQFGKPVTLSCSQTLNHNVMYWYQQKSSQAPKLLFHYYDKDFNNEADTPDNFQSRRPNTSFCFLDIRSPGLGDTAMYLCATSTLGGTGLFDEQFFGPGTRLTVL.

The rearrangement joins TRBV19 to TRBJ2-1; the TCRdb call, TRBD1, lacks DNA for checking. Germline CDR1 is LNHDA and CDR2 is SQIVND (reference sequence). This CDR3 spans 13 amino acids. The CDR3 loop is CASSIALGDEQFF. The full variable domain, rest sourced from reference TRBV19 and TRBJ2-1, is DGGITQSPKYLFRKEGQNVTLSCEQNLNHDAMYWYRQDPGQGLRLIYYSQIVNDFQKGDIAEGYSVSREKKESFPLTVTSAQKNPTAFYLCASSIALGDEQFFGPGTRLTVL.

The gene calls are TRBV7-2 and TRBJ2-7. The CDR3 totals 13 residues. The germline gives CDR1 SGHTA, CDR2 FQGNSA. The CDR3 sequence is CASSFLIHSESNF.

The CDR3 spells CASSVVGGTGEFFF. The gene calls are TRBV9 and TRBJ1-1; TCRdb proposes TRBD1, but this gene call is untestable without DNA. CDR3 size: 14 residues. CDR1 is SGDLS, CDR2 YYNGEE, per germline.

V gene TRBV20-1 combines with J gene TRBJ1-2; TCRdb indicates TRBD1, and absent DNA this call remains unverified. The CDR3 is 13 residues long. CDR1 and CDR2 (germline): DFQATT, SNEGSKA (reference sequence). This CDR3 is CSARGRQNYGYTF.

The chain links TRBV10-3 to TRBJ2-7; TCRdb's D gene call, TRBD1, goes unchecked for lack of DNA. Looked up from germline, CDR1 is ENHRY and CDR2 is SYGVKD. The CDR3 runs to 12 residues. The CDR3 sequence: CAISPQGYEQYF.

The genes are TRBV7-2 and TRBJ2-7; absent DNA, TCRdb's TRBD1 call cannot be checked. Germline V gene lookup returns CDR1 SGHTA and CDR2 FQGNSA. This CDR3 is built from 15 residues. CDR3 sequence: CASSLDIQGLGEQYF. Full variable domain (remainder filled in from reference TRBV7-2 and TRBJ2-7): GAGVSQSPSNKVTEKGKDVELRCDPISGHTALYWYRQSLGQGLEFLIYFQGNSAPDKSGLPSDRFSAERTGGSVSTLTIQRTQQEDSAVYLCASSLDIQGLGEQYFGPGTRLTVT.

The CDR3 sequence is CASSSRQGETQYF. The chain carries TRBV28 and TRBJ2-5; there is no DNA to check the TCRdb D call of TRBD1. The CDR3 extends over 13 amino acids. In germline, CDR1 is MDHEN, CDR2 SYDVKM.

V gene TRBV28 combines with J gene TRBJ2-5; TCRdb selects TRBD2, and the lack of DNA leaves this call unchecked. The CDR3 covers 14 residues. Germline assignment: CDR1 MDHEN and CDR2 SYDVKM. Here the CDR3 reads CASRNPGALGTQYF.

This chain joins TRBV12-3 or TRBV12-4 and TRBJ1-3; TCRdb's D gene call, TRBD1, goes unchecked for lack of DNA. The CDR3 totals 14 residues. The CDR3 is CASADTSSGNTIYF.

This CDR3 reads CASSSAGYGYTF. V usage is TRBV5-1 and J usage is TRBJ1-2. CDR1 is SGHRS and CDR2 is YFSETQ in the germline V gene. The CDR3 is 12 amino acids.

This chain links TRBV5-1 with TRBJ2-6. Germline CDR1 and CDR2: SGHRS and YFSETQ. The CDR3 loop spans 16 amino acids. The CDR3 sequence is CASSLTGNSGANVLTF.

The chain has TRBV19 and TRBJ2-1; the TRBD1 assignment by TCRdb is unverifiable without DNA. The CDR3 length is 15 residues. CDR1 is LNHDA, CDR2 SQIVND, per germline (reference sequence). Here the CDR3 reads CASRSRGDPYNEQFF.

The chain employs TRBV10-3 and TRBJ2-7; TCRdb reports TRBD2, a call that lacks DNA to check it against. Germline loops: CDR1 ENHRY, CDR2 SYGVKD. This CDR3 is 14 amino acids long. The CDR3 reads CAISGEGSSYEQYF.

The chain uses TRBV19 and TRBJ2-1; TCRdb selects TRBD2, and the lack of DNA leaves this call unchecked. The CDR3 extends over 14 amino acids. Germline lookup yields CDR1 LNHDA and CDR2 SQIVND (reference sequence). CDR3 in amino acids: CASSISSGYNEQFF.

V usage is TRBV11-2 and J usage is TRBJ2-3; the TCRdb D gene call, TRBD1, has no DNA to confirm it. This CDR3 is 16 amino acids long. Germline CDR1 and CDR2: SGHAT and FQNNGV. CDR3 protein: CASSWTGGFTPDTQYF.

V is TRBV25-1 and J is TRBJ2-1; TCRdb selects TRBD2, and the lack of DNA leaves this call unchecked. The CDR3 has 16 amino acids. From germline, CDR1 is MGHDK and CDR2 SYGVNS. The CDR3 loop is CASKPSLAGIHNEQFF.

The chain employs TRBV10-3 and TRBJ2-7; checking the TCRdb D call of TRBD1 is not possible without DNA. Germline V gene sequence: CDR1 ENHRY, CDR2 SYGVKD. The CDR3 contains 14 residues. The CDR3 here is CAISTTGTAYEQYF.

The rearrangement links TRBV7-6 to TRBJ2-7; TCRdb's D call of TRBD2 is untestable without DNA. CDR3 length: 14 residues. Germline V CDR1 and CDR2: SGHVS, FNYEAQ. The chain's CDR3 is CASSVGLADYEQYF.

The rearrangement uses TRBV5-1 and TRBJ2-7; there is no DNA to check the TCRdb D call of TRBD1. CDR3 length: 14 amino acids. CDR1 and CDR2 (germline): SGHRS, YFSETQ. The CDR3 here is CASSFPESSYEQYF.

The rearrangement joins TRBV7-2 to TRBJ2-5; TCRdb calls TRBD2, which cannot be checked without DNA. The CDR3 is made up of 14 amino acids. Germline values: CDR1 SGHTA, CDR2 FQGNSA. The CDR3 sequence: CASTTPGPQETQYF.

The rearrangement uses TRBV3-1 and TRBJ2-1; TCRdb indicates TRBD2, and absent DNA this call remains unverified. CDR1 LGHDT and CDR2 YNNKEL come from the germline V gene (reference sequence). The CDR3 consists of 12 residues. The CDR3 reads CASSQDAGEQFF.

This chain links TRBV7-2 with TRBJ1-1. This CDR3 spans 16 amino acids. Germline-derived CDR1 and CDR2 are SGHTA and FQGNSA. This CDR3 reads CASSLLPAGDGTEAFF.

The chain uses TRBV12-3 or TRBV12-4 and TRBJ1-1; the D call of TRBD1 rests on TCRdb alone, since no DNA is present to check it. This CDR3 region has 14 residues. CDR3: CASSLSDSATEAFF.